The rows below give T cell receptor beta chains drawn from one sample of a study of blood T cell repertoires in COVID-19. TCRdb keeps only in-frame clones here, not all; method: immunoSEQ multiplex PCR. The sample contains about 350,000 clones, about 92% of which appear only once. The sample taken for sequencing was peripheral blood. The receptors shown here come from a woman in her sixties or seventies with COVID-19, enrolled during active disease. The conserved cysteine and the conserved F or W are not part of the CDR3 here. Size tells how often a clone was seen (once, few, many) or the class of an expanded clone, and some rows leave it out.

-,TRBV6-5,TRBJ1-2,ASSYSKARGQVGYT
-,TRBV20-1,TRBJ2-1,SASLGSSYNEQF
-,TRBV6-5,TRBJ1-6,ASSMGTGGNSPLH
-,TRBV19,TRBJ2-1,ASSPNRQVGNEQF
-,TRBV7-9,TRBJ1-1,ASSLWGPDTEAF
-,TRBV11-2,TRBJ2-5,ASSPSAGSLRDTQY
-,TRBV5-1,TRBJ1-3,ASSSDGGRVGNTIY
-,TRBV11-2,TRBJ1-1,ASSLPREGTEAF
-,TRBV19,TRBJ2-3,ASSMGWRGVTDTQY
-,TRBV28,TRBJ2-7,ASSYRDRGWYEQY
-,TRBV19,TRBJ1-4,ASSPAGLNEKLF
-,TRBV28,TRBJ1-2,ASSLSGGNYGYT
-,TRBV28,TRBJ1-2,ASSRPRQGQHGYGYT
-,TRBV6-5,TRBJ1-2,ASSTGYRLNGYT
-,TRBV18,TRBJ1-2,ASSLEPNYGYT
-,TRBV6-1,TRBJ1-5,ASSEGGEFNQPQH
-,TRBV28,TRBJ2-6,ASSYTGQGFSGANVLT
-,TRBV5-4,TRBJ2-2,ASSPRQGNTGELF
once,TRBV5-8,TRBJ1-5,ASSLAQPQH
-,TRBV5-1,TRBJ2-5,ASSLRDRRQETQY
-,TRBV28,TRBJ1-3,ASSLTGTAGNTIY
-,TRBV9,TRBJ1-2,ASSVDGQPTNYGYT
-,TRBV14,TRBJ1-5,ASSLGTGAGQPQH
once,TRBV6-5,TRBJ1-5,ASSLRSSNQPQH
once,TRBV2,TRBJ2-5,ASESSSGVETQY
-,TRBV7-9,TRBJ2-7,ASSLGGRDEQY
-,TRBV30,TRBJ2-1,AWSSVGTGIYNEQF
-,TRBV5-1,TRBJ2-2,ASSLEQGGTGELF
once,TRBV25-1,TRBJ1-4,ASSDPGQGVLEKLF
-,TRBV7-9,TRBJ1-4,ASSPELTDSVNEKLF
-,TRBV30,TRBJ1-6,AWSEGENNSPLH
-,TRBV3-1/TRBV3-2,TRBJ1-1,ASSQAPTEAF
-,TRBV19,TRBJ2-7,ASREERRAREQY
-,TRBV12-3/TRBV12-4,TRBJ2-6,ATSGTGANVLT
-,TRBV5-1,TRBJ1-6,ASSLAQSYSPLH
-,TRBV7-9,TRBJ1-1,ASSPSGLPTEAF
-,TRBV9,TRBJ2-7,ASSPGTGSYEQY
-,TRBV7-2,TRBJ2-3,ASSPLWGESDTQY
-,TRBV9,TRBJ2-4,ASSVDPLAGGQAKNIQY
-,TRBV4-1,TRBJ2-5,ASSQIHRSQETQY
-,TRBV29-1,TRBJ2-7,SVSRGAGEQY
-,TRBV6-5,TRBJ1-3,ASKTGLVSGNTIY
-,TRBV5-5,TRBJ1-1,ASSLAGTANTEAF
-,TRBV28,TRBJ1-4,ASSLEGRKDEKLF
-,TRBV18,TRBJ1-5,ASSIQGYSNQPQH
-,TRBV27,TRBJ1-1,ASNLGAGRRNTEAF
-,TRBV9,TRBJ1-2,ASSVARIQQGGGYT
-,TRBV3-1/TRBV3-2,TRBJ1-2,ASSQGGLGYT
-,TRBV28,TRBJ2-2,ASSLGHNTGELF
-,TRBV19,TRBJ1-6,ASSTGTGSSPLH
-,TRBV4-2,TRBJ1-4,ASSQDLGQGAREKLF
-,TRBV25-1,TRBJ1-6,ASSDGGAGGRPLH
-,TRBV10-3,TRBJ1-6,AISGQGNSPSPLH
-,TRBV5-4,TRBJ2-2,ASSLAAGTGELF
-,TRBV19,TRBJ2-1,ASSIGGDSPHSLEQF
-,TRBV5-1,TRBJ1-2,ASSLNGQGPYGYT
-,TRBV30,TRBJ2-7,AWTSGGSAYEQY
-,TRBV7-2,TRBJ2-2,ASSLVGQTLNTGELF
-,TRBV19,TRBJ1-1,ASSTYTGGTEAF
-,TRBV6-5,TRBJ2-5,ASSLRGLSETQY